A single sample is the source of the 25 T cell receptor beta chains below, sequenced in a study of Graves' ophthalmopathy and Graves' hyperthyroidism. Transcripts of RNA were the source for amplifying TCR beta CDR3 regions. In the first round, RT-PCR was carried out with HTBI primers, and a multiplex PCR formed the second round. In TCRdb, the multiplex PCR reads were re-called with MiXCR into one record per CDR3 protein. In the table there are approximately 150,000 distinct CDR3 sequences, 35% to 50% of which are singletons. The sequenced sample consisted of peripheral blood. The receptors come from a man in his thirties or forties with Graves' ophthalmopathy.

This chain links TRBV28 with TRBJ1-2, with unresolved D. This CDR3 has 11 residues. Germline assignment: CDR1 MDHEN and CDR2 SYDVKM. Trimming pared 5 bases from V and 6 bases from J, leaving 7 bases between. The CDR3 DNA reads TGTGCCAGCAGTAAGGGAGATGGCTACACCTTC. Translation gives CASSKGDGYTF.

Ten or more counts support this clonotype. The J gene is TRBJ2-2, the V gene TRBV3-1, with D hard to call. From germline, CDR1 is LGHDT and CDR2 YNNKEL (reference sequence). The CDR3 sequence is 14 residues long. The germline V and J ends were trimmed by 3 bases and 4 bases, with 9 bases remaining between them. CDR3: CASSHQDGTGELFF. The CDR3 coding sequence is TGTGCCAGCAGCCATCAAGACGGCACCGGGGAGCTGTTTTTT.

This rearrangement joins TRBV12-3 or TRBV12-4 to TRBJ1-1; TRBD1 is a possible D gene (5 bases). V was clipped by 5 bases and J by 4 bases, with 14 bases between them. This CDR3 comprises 14 residues. In DNA, the CDR3 is TGTGCCAGCAGTCCCCCCGGGAGGGGCACTGAAGCTTTCTTT. Amino acid sequence: CASSPPGRGTEAFF.

The chain couples TRBV12-3 or TRBV12-4 to TRBJ2-2; D is ambiguous. Trimming left V 1 base short and J 4 bases short, with 10 bases between. This CDR3 has 15 residues. In nucleotides, the CDR3 is TGTGCCAGCAGTTTAGGGTCCATTGGCACCGGGGAGCTGTTTTTT. Its protein is CASSLGSIGTGELFF.

Of note for this clonotype: One end of the junction varies from germline; a read error may be responsible. The rearrangement uses TRBV11-2 and TRBJ2-7, with 10 bases aligning to TRBD2. Germline lookup yields CDR1 SGHAT and CDR2 FQNNGV. There are 16 residues in the CDR3. The CDR3 DNA reads as TGTGCCAGCAGCGTAGAGGGGGGACTAGCGCCTTCTGAGCAGTACTTC. This codes for CASSVEGGLAPSEQYF.

This clonotype has more than one count but fewer than ten. This chain uses TRBV11-2 with TRBJ2-6, with D perhaps TRBD1 or TRBD2 (7 bases each). The V and J ends lost 5 bases and 1 base respectively, with 18 bases between them. The CDR3 totals 18 residues. Germline-derived CDR1 and CDR2 are SGHAT and FQNNGV. CDR3 sequence reads: CASSPRGGGASGANVLTF. The CDR3 DNA reads as TGTGCCAGCAGCCCCCGGGGAGGGGGCGCTTCTGGGGCCAACGTCCTGACTTTC.

V is TRBV30 and J is TRBJ1-1, with D perhaps matching TRBD1 (6 bases). With 1 base removed from V and 3 bases from J, the gap between germline ends came to 9 bases. Germline loops: CDR1 GTSNPN, CDR2 SVGIG (reference sequence). The CDR3 has 13 residues. DNA for the CDR3: TGTGCCTGGAGTGAGGGACACGACACTGAAGCTTTCTTT. This encodes CAWSEGHDTEAFF.

This clonotype was seen repeatedly, ten times or more. V gene TRBV4-3 combines with J gene TRBJ1-2, with D possibly TRBD1 on 5 matching bases. Trimming stripped 1 base from V and 3 bases from J, with 12 bases between. This CDR3 is 15 amino acids long. Germline CDR1 is LGHNA and CDR2 is YSLEER. The CDR3, as DNA: TGCGCCAGCAGCCAAGTTTTGGGGGGGGACTATGGCTACACCTTC. It is translated as CASSQVLGGDYGYTF.

This clonotype is a singleton in its sample. The CDR3 spells CSASDLGTGGRSPLHF. The CDR3 DNA reads TGCAGTGCTAGCGACTTGGGGACAGGGGGCCGTTCACCCCTCCACTTT. This rearrangement joins TRBV20-1 to TRBJ1-6; TRBD1 aligns across 12 bases. The CDR3 runs 16 residues. J gave up 9 bases and V 3 bases, and 9 bases lay outside the gene matches. The germline V gene has CDR1 DFQATT and CDR2 SNEGSKA (reference sequence).

The rearrangement uses TRBV11-2 and TRBJ1-3, with D unresolved. V was cut by 5 bases and J by 0 bases, with 11 bases left in between. Germline CDR1 and CDR2: SGHAT and FQNNGV. This CDR3 contains 15 residues. The CDR3 DNA is TGTGCCAGCAGCCTTGACACCTACTCTGGAAACACCATATATTTT. Translation gives CASSLDTYSGNTIYF.

This clonotype was detected only a few times. This chain uses TRBV12-3 or TRBV12-4 with TRBJ1-2; 9 bases are a match to TRBD1. The CDR3 has 14 amino acids. V lost 4 bases, J lost 1 base, and 1 base stayed unmatched. In DNA, the CDR3 is TGTGCCAGCAGTTGGGACAGGGTTAACTATGGCTACACCTTC. This codes for CASSWDRVNYGYTF.

This rearrangement joins TRBV11-2 to TRBJ1-5, with D hard to call. CDR3 length: 15 residues. The germline V gene has CDR1 SGHAT and CDR2 FQNNGV. The germline V and J ends were trimmed by 0 bases and 3 bases, with 9 bases remaining between them. The CDR3: CASSLDHQDNQPQHF. The DNA for the CDR3 is TGTGCCAGCAGCTTAGATCACCAGGACAATCAGCCCCAGCATTTT.

The rearrangement uses TRBV6-5 and TRBJ2-5; tentative D call: TRBD2 (5 bases). Germline CDR1 MNHEY, CDR2 SVGAGI. Trimming stripped 3 bases from V and 0 bases from J, with 11 bases between. This CDR3 region has 15 residues. The CDR3 spells CASSYVRENQETQYF. The CDR3 DNA sequence: TGTGCCAGCAGTTATGTCCGGGAAAACCAAGAGACCCAGTACTTC.

This clonotype was seen ten or more times. V is TRBV12-3 or TRBV12-4 and J is TRBJ1-1; unclear D gene. The CDR3 is 14 amino acids. The V and J ends lost 6 bases and 1 base respectively, with 12 bases between them. In DNA, the CDR3 is TGTGCCAGCAGCAGTGCCGGGTCGAACACTGAAGCTTTCTTT. Amino acid sequence: CASSSAGSNTEAFF.

This clonotype occurred many times. The rearrangement uses TRBV19 and TRBJ1-3, with a possible D match to TRBD1 (6 bases). Trimming removed 3 bases from V and 0 bases from J, with 15 bases in between. CDR3 length: 17 amino acids. CDR1 LNHDA and CDR2 SQIVND come from the germline V gene (reference sequence). CDR3 region: CASSILQGFDSGNTIYF. CDR3 nucleotides: TGTGCCAGTAGTATTTTGCAGGGGTTCGACTCTGGAAACACCATATATTTT. Drawing the rest from reference TRBV19 and TRBJ1-3, the complete variable domain is DGGITQSPKYLFRKEGQNVTLSCEQNLNHDAMYWYRQDPGQGLRLIYYSQIVNDFQKGDIAEGYSVSREKKESFPLTVTSAQKNPTAFYLCASSILQGFDSGNTIYFGEGSWLTVV.

This clonotype was detected ten times or more. The V and J genes are TRBV30 and TRBJ2-7; D is uncertain. V was pared by 3 bases and J by 2 bases, with 11 bases between. This CDR3 comprises 13 residues. CDR1 is GTSNPN and CDR2 is SVGIG in the germline V gene (reference sequence). For the CDR3, the DNA is TGTGCCTGGAGCGACGGGCGAACCTACGAGCAGTACTTC. Its protein is CAWSDGRTYEQYF.

This clonotype occurred once. The rearrangement uses TRBV20-1 and TRBJ2-5, with 7 bases aligning to TRBD1. The germline CDR1 and CDR2 sequences are DFQATT and SNEGSKA (reference sequence). The J segment lost 1 base and the V segment lost 3 bases, leaving 5 bases of the junction unmatched. The CDR3 has 14 residues. The CDR3 DNA sequence: TGCAGTGCTAGTGAGGGGGCACTCCAAGAGACCCAGTACTTC. Its protein is CSASEGALQETQYF.

This rearrangement joins TRBV7-3 to TRBJ2-4; D might be TRBD2 (6 bases). CDR3 length: 15 amino acids. With 3 bases removed from V and 8 bases from J, the gap between germline ends came to 17 bases. Germline V gives CDR1 SGHTA, CDR2 FQGTGA. The CDR3 loop reads CASSLTGNGEDIQYF. CDR3 in DNA: TGTGCCAGCAGCTTGACGGGTAATGGGGAGGACATTCAGTACTTC.

This clonotype was counted at least ten times. The chain links TRBV12-3 or TRBV12-4 to TRBJ1-1, with 7 bases aligning to TRBD1. The trim removed 5 bases at V and 3 bases at J, leaving 6 bases unmatched. The CDR3 covers 14 residues. The CDR3: CASSVQGFYTEAFF. CDR3 bases: TGTGCCAGCAGTGTACAGGGGTTTTACACTGAAGCTTTCTTT.

Ten or more counts support this clonotype. The V call is TRBV7-3, the J call TRBJ1-1; no reliable D call. With 2 bases removed from V and 3 bases from J, the gap between germline ends came to 7 bases. CDR1 and CDR2 from the germline V gene are SGHTA and FQGTGA. The CDR3 is made up of 13 amino acids. CDR3: CASSLLVDTEAFF. CDR3 DNA: TGTGCCAGCAGCTTATTAGTCGACACTGAAGCTTTCTTT.

This clonotype has ten or more counts. The V gene is TRBV29-1, the J gene TRBJ2-7, with unresolved D. V gave up 1 base and J gave up 2 bases, with 3 bases separating them. The CDR3 is 11 amino acids. Germline CDR1 and CDR2: SQVTM and ANQGSEA. DNA for the CDR3: TGCAGCGTTGAAGTTGCCTACGAGCAGTACTTC. It encodes CSVEVAYEQYF.

This clonotype has ten or more counts. The gene calls are TRBV2 and TRBJ1-5; 11 bases match TRBD1. The junction had 9 bases not matched to a gene; V was cut back by 7 bases and J by 1 base. This CDR3 contains 17 residues. CDR1 is SNHLY and CDR2 is FYNNEI in the germline V gene. CDR3 loop: CASKKRGTGGSNQPQHF. As DNA, the CDR3 is TGTGCCAGCAAAAAGAGAGGGACAGGGGGAAGCAATCAGCCCCAGCATTTT. Full variable domain (remainder filled in from reference TRBV2 and TRBJ1-5): EPEVTQTPSHQVTQMGQEVILRCVPISNHLYFYWYRQILGQKVEFLVSFYNNEISEKSEIFDDQFSVERPDGSNFTLKIRSTKLEDSAMYFCASKKRGTGGSNQPQHFGDGTRLSIL.

The V gene is TRBV2, the J gene TRBJ1-2; 7 bases fit TRBD1. Germline assignment: CDR1 SNHLY and CDR2 FYNNEI. The CDR3 spans 14 residues. The V gene end was trimmed by 4 bases and the J gene end by 4 bases; junction bases not matched to a gene: 6. In DNA, the CDR3 is TGTGCCAGCAGTGGATACGGGACAGCCTATGGCTACACCTTC. Amino acids: CASSGYGTAYGYTF.

In this sample, this clonotype turned up many times. The CDR3 loop reads CAWGRGGWYGYTF. CDR3 nucleotides: TGTGCCTGGGGTCGGGGGGGCTGGTATGGCTACACCTTC. The chain combines TRBV30 with TRBJ1-2; weak D call: TRBD1 (6 bases). The CDR3 is made up of 13 amino acids. The V gene's germline CDR1 is GTSNPN and CDR2 SVGIG (reference sequence). Trimming cost V 5 bases and J 5 bases, with 15 bases left between them.

There are many counts of this clonotype. The rearrangement joins TRBV5-1 to TRBJ2-2; D gene unclear. This CDR3 is built from 14 residues. V shed 0 bases and J shed 3 bases, with 6 bases lying between them. The germline V gene encodes CDR1 SGHRS and CDR2 YFSETQ. The CDR3 spells CASSLGQYTGELFF. DNA of the CDR3: TGCGCCAGCAGCTTGGGGCAGTACACCGGGGAGCTGTTTTTT.